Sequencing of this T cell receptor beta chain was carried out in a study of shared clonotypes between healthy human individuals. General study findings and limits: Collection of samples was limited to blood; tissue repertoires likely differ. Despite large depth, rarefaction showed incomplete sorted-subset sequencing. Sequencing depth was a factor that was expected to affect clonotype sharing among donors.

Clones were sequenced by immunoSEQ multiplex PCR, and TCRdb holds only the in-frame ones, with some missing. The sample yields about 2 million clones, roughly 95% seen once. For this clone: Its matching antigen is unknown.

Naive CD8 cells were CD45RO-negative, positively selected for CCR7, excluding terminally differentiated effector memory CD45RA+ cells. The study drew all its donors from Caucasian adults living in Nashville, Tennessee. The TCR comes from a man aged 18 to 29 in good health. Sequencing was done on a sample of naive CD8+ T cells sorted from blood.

The CDR3 sequence is CASSVEGTPGYEQYF. CDR3 in DNA: TGTGCCAGCAGCGTAGAGGGAACCCCGGGCTACGAGCAGTACTTC. V usage is TRBV9 and J usage is TRBJ2-7; D call uncertain. In germline, CDR1 is SGDLS, CDR2 YYNGEE. Trimming pared 0 bases from V and 3 bases from J, leaving 13 bases between. CDR3 size: 15 residues.